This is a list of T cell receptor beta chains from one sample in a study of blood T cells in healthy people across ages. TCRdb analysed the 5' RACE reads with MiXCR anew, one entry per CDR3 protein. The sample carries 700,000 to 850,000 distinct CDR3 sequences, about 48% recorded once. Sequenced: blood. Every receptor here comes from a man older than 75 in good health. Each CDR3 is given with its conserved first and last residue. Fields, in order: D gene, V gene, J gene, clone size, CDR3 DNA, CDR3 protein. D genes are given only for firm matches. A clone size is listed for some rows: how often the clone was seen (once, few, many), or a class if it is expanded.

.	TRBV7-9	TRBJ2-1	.	TGTGCCAGCAGCTTAGCCCCGGGACTGGAGGATACGCAGTTCTTC	CASSLAPGLEDTQFF
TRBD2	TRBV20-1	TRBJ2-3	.	TGCAGTGCTCCGGGGAGGGAGCTCTCAGATACGCAGTATTTT	CSAPGRELSDTQYF
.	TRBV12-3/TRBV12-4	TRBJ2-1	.	TGTGCCAGCAGTTTAGCGCCGAATATCAATGAGCAGTTCTTC	CASSLAPNINEQFF
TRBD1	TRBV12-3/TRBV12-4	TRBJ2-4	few	TGTGCCAGCAGTTCACCGGGACAGGGGGACAGCATTCAGTACTTC	CASSSPGQGDSIQYF
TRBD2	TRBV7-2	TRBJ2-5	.	TGTGCCAGCAGCTTCCGACTAGCGGGTTACCAAGAGACCCAGTACTTC	CASSFRLAGYQETQYF
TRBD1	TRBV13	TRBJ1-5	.	TGTGCCAGCAGCCCGACGGGACAGGTAGGCAATCAGCCCCAGCATTTT	CASSPTGQVGNQPQHF
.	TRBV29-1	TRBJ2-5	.	TGCAGCGTTGACCTCAGGGTTGGTGAGACCCAGTACTTC	CSVDLRVGETQYF
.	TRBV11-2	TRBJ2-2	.	TGTGCCAGCAGCTTAGGCCCGGGGGCGGCGGCCGGGGAGCTGTTTTTT	CASSLGPGAAAGELFF
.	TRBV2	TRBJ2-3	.	TGTGCCAGCAGTGAAGCGGGACTTCCCACAGATACGCAGTATTTT	CASSEAGLPTDTQYF
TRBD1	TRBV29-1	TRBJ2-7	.	TGCAGCGTTGGGTCGGGACAGAACTCCTACGAGCAGTACTTC	CSVGSGQNSYEQYF
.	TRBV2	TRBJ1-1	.	TGTGCCAGCAACCGGGGTGCTAATTTTGAAGCTTTCTTT	CASNRGANFEAFF
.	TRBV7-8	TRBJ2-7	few	TGTGCCAGCAGCTACCCGGACGGACGTTCCTACGAGCAGTACTTC	CASSYPDGRSYEQYF
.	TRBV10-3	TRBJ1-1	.	TGTGCCATCAGTGATGAGGGCACGGCCCGGACTGAAGCTTTCTTT	CAISDEGTARTEAFF
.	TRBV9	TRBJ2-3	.	TGTGCCAGCAGCCCACCCATGGATACGCAGTATTTT	CASSPPMDTQYF
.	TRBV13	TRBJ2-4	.	TGTGCCAGCAGCTTACGCCCAGGGCCTACGCAAAACATTCAGTACTTC	CASSLRPGPTQNIQYF
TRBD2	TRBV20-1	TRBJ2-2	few	TGCAGTGCTAGAGTCACGGGGGGCACCGGGGAGCTGTTTTTT	CSARVTGGTGELFF
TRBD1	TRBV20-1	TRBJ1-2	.	TGCAGTGCTTTAGAGCCCCGGGACAGCTATGGCTACACCTTC	CSALEPRDSYGYTF
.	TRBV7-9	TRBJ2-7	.	TGTGCCAGCAGCTCCACCCACCGTAGCTCCTACGAGCAGTACTTC	CASSSTHRSSYEQYF
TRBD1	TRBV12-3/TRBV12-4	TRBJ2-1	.	TGTGCCAGCAAACTGGGACAGGGGAAGGTTTCCTACAATGAGCAGTTCTTC	CASKLGQGKVSYNEQFF
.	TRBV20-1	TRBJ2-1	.	TGCAGTGCTAGAGGTAGCGGAGAGCAGTTCTTC	CSARGSGEQFF
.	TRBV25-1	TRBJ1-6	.	TGTGCCAGCTCCTTTAATTCACCCCTCCACTTT	CASSFNSPLHF
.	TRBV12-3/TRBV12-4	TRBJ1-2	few	TGTGCCAGCAGCTCCCCCGGCAGGGGCTTCTATGGCTACACCTTC	CASSSPGRGFYGYTF